This T cell receptor beta chain was recovered during a study of CD8 T cells in ankylosing spondylitis. General observations from the study: Ankylosing spondylitis blood seemed to carry a telltale TCR beta motif made of fewer than 10 highly homologous variants.

Quantitative molecular-barcoded 5'-RACE generated the TCR beta libraries. TCRdb reprocessed the 5' RACE reads via MiXCR and lists one record per CDR3 protein. The data show about 800,000 distinct CDR3 sequences, around 11% seen once. The V gene lost 5 bases and the J gene lost 9 bases, with 14 bases spanning the gap. Germline-derived CDR1 and CDR2 are MDHEN and SYDVKM. There are 13 residues in the CDR3. The sample holds many counts of this clonotype. The antigen is not known. The source of this sequence is a male donor with ankylosing spondylitis. The chain recombines TRBV28 with TRBJ2-1; no clear D. The sequencing input was blood, either unsorted or a sorted T cell fraction (not recorded which). The CDR3 DNA sequence: TGTGCCAGCAGTGCTTATATTGGTGGTGAGCAGTTCTTC. Translated, it gives CASSAYIGGEQFF.